These T cell receptor beta chains were read from a single sample in a study of radiation and T cells in renal cell carcinoma. The table came from immunoSEQ multiplex PCR; TCRdb's copy has only in-frame clones and leaves some out. This table has some 150,000 clones, 80% to 90% appearing once. This sample comprised blood, obtained from a patient whose treatment included radiotherapy and nephrectomy. Receptors originate from a woman in her forties or fifties with renal cell carcinoma. Each CDR3 is given with its conserved first and last residue. The D gene is left open where the match is weak. Only some rows state a clone size, as once, few, many or a class for expanded clones.

v_gene	abundance	d_gene	j_gene	CDR3nt	CDR3aa
TRBV5-1	.	.	TRBJ2-6	TGCGCCAGCAGCACCTTTAGGTTGGGGGCCCTCCCCTTTGGGGCCAACGTCCTGACTTTC	CASSTFRLGALPFGANVLTF
TRBV6-6	.	.	TRBJ1-1	TGTGCCAGCAGTCCCATCCCCCGGGCGGGCACTGAAGCTTTCTTT	CASSPIPRAGTEAFF
TRBV11-3	few	.	TRBJ2-7	TGTGCCAGCAGCTCTGAGTCGAGCTCCTACGAGCAGTACTTC	CASSSESSSYEQYF
TRBV5-4	.	TRBD1	TRBJ1-4	TGTGCCAGCAGCCGGAACAGGGGCGACGAAAAACTGTTTTTT	CASSRNRGDEKLFF
TRBV10-3	.	.	TRBJ2-7	TGTGCCATCAGTTGGGACCTATACGAGCAGTACTTC	CAISWDLYEQYF
TRBV5-5	once	.	TRBJ1-4	TGTGCCAGCAGCTGGCGTGCAGGGTCGAATGAAAAACTGTTTTTT	CASSWRAGSNEKLFF
TRBV9	.	TRBD2	TRBJ2-2	TGTGCCAGCAGCCCTGGACTAGCGGGGACCGGGGAGCTGTTTTTT	CASSPGLAGTGELFF
TRBV11-2	.	TRBD2	TRBJ2-7	TGTGCCAGCAGCTTAATCTTAGCGGGGGGGCCGCACGAGCAGTACTTC	CASSLILAGGPHEQYF
TRBV29-1	.	TRBD1	TRBJ2-2	TGCAGCGGTGGTACAGGGGCCTCGAACACCGGGGAGCTGTTTTTT	CSGGTGASNTGELFF
TRBV19	.	.	TRBJ1-2	TGTGCCAGTAGTAATATTGACACCTCTAACTATGGCTACACCTTC	CASSNIDTSNYGYTF
TRBV5-1	.	.	TRBJ2-1	TGCGCCAGCAGCCGCAGCCCAGAGCTGGTTGATGAGCAGTTCTTC	CASSRSPELVDEQFF
TRBV7-2	.	TRBD2	TRBJ2-3	TGTGCCAGCAGCTTCCCGGGCGGGGGGCTCACAGATACGCAGTATTTT	CASSFPGGGLTDTQYF
TRBV29-1	.	TRBD2	TRBJ2-7	TGCAGCGTGGGGGGGTACGGGACCCCCTCCTACGAGCAGTACTTC	CSVGGYGTPSYEQYF
TRBV28	few	.	TRBJ2-3	TGTGCCAGCAGTTTTCTAGCAGATACGCAGTATTTT	CASSFLADTQYF
TRBV27	.	.	TRBJ1-2	TGTGCCAGCAGACCAGACCTGTTAGCTAACTATGGCTACACCTTC	CASRPDLLANYGYTF
TRBV27	once	TRBD1	TRBJ1-2	TGTGCCAGCAGTTTATCAATCCCGGGACAGGGATATGGCTACACCTTC	CASSLSIPGQGYGYTF
TRBV5-6	.	.	TRBJ2-6	TGTGCCAGCAGCCCGCCGCGGGGGGCCAACGTCCTGACTTTC	CASSPPRGANVLTF
TRBV2	.	.	TRBJ2-7	TGTGCCAGCAGTGAATTAAGGACTACCACCGACGAGCAGTACTTC	CASSELRTTTDEQYF
TRBV5-6	.	.	TRBJ2-2	TGTGCCAGCAACTACCGTCGGGGGAGGACCGGGGAGCTGTTTTTT	CASNYRRGRTGELFF
TRBV7-8	once	TRBD1	TRBJ2-7	TGTGCCAGCAGCCGAGGGGGACAGGCCTACGAGCAGTACTTC	CASSRGGQAYEQYF
TRBV5-6	.	.	TRBJ1-2	TGTGCCAGCAGCTCTAGATTCTCGGGAGGTAACTATGGCTACACCTTC	CASSSRFSGGNYGYTF
TRBV11-2	.	.	TRBJ2-7	TGTGCCAGCAGCCAACCTGGGTCAGGGAACTTTTACGAGCAGTACTTC	CASSQPGSGNFYEQYF
TRBV2	few	TRBD1	TRBJ1-4	TGTGCCAGCAGCATGACAGGGGCATACGAAAAACTGTTTTTT	CASSMTGAYEKLFF
TRBV9	.	TRBD2	TRBJ2-3	TGTGCCAGCAGTAGCGGGGGGGACGGAGATACGCAGTATTTT	CASSSGGDGDTQYF
TRBV11-2	.	TRBD2	TRBJ2-5	TGTGCCAGCAGCGCCCCTAGCGGGGGGGCGGGGTCGAAAGAGACCCAGTACTTC	CASSAPSGGAGSKETQYF
TRBV5-6	.	.	TRBJ1-1	TGTGCCAGCAGCTTCGGACCGCTGAACACTGAAGCTTTCTTT	CASSFGPLNTEAFF
TRBV21-1	.	.	TRBJ2-7	TGTGCCAGCAGCGAGTCTTGTGTTTGCGAGCAGTACTTC	CASSESCVCEQYF
TRBV5-1	.	.	TRBJ1-4	TGCGCCAGCAGCTTGGCCCAATTTGCAACTAATGAAAAACTGTTTTTT	CASSLAQFATNEKLFF
TRBV7-2	few	TRBD1	TRBJ1-2	TGTGCCAGCAGCACCCGGGACAGTGTTAACTATGGCTACACCTTC	CASSTRDSVNYGYTF
TRBV6-6	.	.	TRBJ2-3	TGTGCCAGCATGCCTTTGGGCAGCACAGATACGCAGTATTTT	CASMPLGSTDTQYF
TRBV19	.	.	TRBJ2-2	TGTGCCAGTGGATCCCTGCTTGGGGCGGGAACCGGGGAGCTGTTTTTT	CASGSLLGAGTGELFF
TRBV2	.	TRBD1	TRBJ1-2	TGTGCCAGCAGTCGGGACAGGGTTGACTATGGCTACACCTTC	CASSRDRVDYGYTF
TRBV28	.	.	TRBJ2-3	TGTGCCAGCAGTTCTGGGGCGGGCCTAGATACGCAGTATTTT	CASSSGAGLDTQYF
TRBV5-1	.	.	TRBJ1-4	TGCGCCAGCAGCACCGGGAGGGTAGGGGCAACTAATGAAAAACTGTTTTTT	CASSTGRVGATNEKLFF
TRBV6-1	.	.	TRBJ2-5	TGTGCCAGCAGTTCGTGGGTGGTAGAGACCCAGTACTTC	CASSSWVVETQYF
TRBV5-1	.	TRBD2	TRBJ2-3	TGCGCCAGCAGCCCTAGCGGGGGGGCCTCAGATACGCAGTATTTT	CASSPSGGASDTQYF
TRBV15	.	.	TRBJ2-2	TGTGCCACCAGCAGGGATCTGAGACGGCTAACGGACGCCGGGGAGCTGTTTTTT	CATSRDLRRLTDAGELFF
TRBV9	.	.	TRBJ2-3	TGTGCCAGCACCCCGCACGGGGAGAGCACAGATACGCAGTATTTT	CASTPHGESTDTQYF
TRBV5-1	.	TRBD2	TRBJ2-1	TGCGCCAGCAGCCCGGAGGGACTAGCGGGCAATGAGCAGTTCTTC	CASSPEGLAGNEQFF
TRBV11-2	once	TRBD1	TRBJ2-4	TGTGCCAGCAGCGTGCCGGGACAGGGGTCAAGGAAGACGGACTTC	CASSVPGQGSRKTDF
TRBV5-4	.	.	TRBJ1-5	TGTGCCAGCAGCCCGGGGCAGGGTTTCAATCAGCCCCAGCATTTT	CASSPGQGFNQPQHF
TRBV5-1	.	TRBD1	TRBJ2-7	TGCGCCAGCAGCCCAGGACAGGCAGCCTACGAGCAGTACTTC	CASSPGQAAYEQYF
TRBV9	.	.	TRBJ1-2	TGTGCCAGCAGCCCCGACCGGGGAGGCTACACCTTC	CASSPDRGGYTF
TRBV12-5	few	.	TRBJ1-1	TGTGCTAGTGGTTCCGGAAACACTGAAGCTTTCTTT	CASGSGNTEAFF
TRBV11-2	.	.	TRBJ2-6	TGTGCCAGCAGCCCACCGGGGGACTCTGGGGCCAACGTCCTGACTTTC	CASSPPGDSGANVLTF
TRBV7-2	few	.	TRBJ1-2	TGTGCCAGCAGCTTAAGCATTGACTATGGCTACACCTTC	CASSLSIDYGYTF
TRBV4-1	few	TRBD1	TRBJ1-2	TGCGCCAGCAGCCAAGAGTGGGACAGGGCTGGCTACACCTTC	CASSQEWDRAGYTF
TRBV19	.	.	TRBJ2-3	TGTGCCAGTAGACAGGGCGCAGATACGCAGTATTTT	CASRQGADTQYF
TRBV29-1	.	.	TRBJ1-5	TGCAGCGTTGTAACTGAAGCAAATCAGCCCCAGCATTTT	CSVVTEANQPQHF
TRBV5-3	once	.	TRBJ2-1	TGTGCCAGAAGCTTACCGACTTGTCCCAATGAGCAGTTCTTC	CARSLPTCPNEQFF
TRBV7-2	.	.	TRBJ2-2	TGTGCCAGCAGCGGAAATTGGGCCATGAACACCGGGGAGCTGTTTTTT	CASSGNWAMNTGELFF
TRBV5-1	.	.	TRBJ2-5	TGCGCCAGCAGCCTTGGGACTTTGAAGTTACAAGAGACCCAGTACTTC	CASSLGTLKLQETQYF
TRBV5-8	.	TRBD1	TRBJ1-5	TGTGCCAGCAGTCCGGGACAGGGGAGTGGACAGCCCCAGCATTTT	CASSPGQGSGQPQHF
TRBV7-2	.	.	TRBJ2-3	TGTGCCAGCAGCTTAGGGCGGCCAAGCACAGATACGCAGTATTTT	CASSLGRPSTDTQYF
TRBV5-1	once	.	TRBJ1-4	TGCGCCAGCAGCTTCGGGGGGTCTAATGAAAAACTGTTTTTT	CASSFGGSNEKLFF